This TCR beta chain was found in a study of T-cell memory formation after mild COVID-19 (dated by TCRdb to 2020 to 2022). About the full investigation: Most TCR sequence clusters were specific to one of the two donors. Two young, previously healthy adult volunteers, one female and one male, were included in the cohort. T-cell clones expanding and contracting after mild COVID-19 in two donors were tracked by longitudinal TCRalpha and TCRbeta repertoire sequencing.

The germline V gene gives CDR1 as SNHLY and CDR2 as FYNNEI. The CDR3 starts with the cysteine, ends with the phenylalanine, and has 13 residues. The sequence is cut down to CDR3 DNA, 39 bases in frame from base 1. A distance of 8 bases separates the germline ends of V and J, which lose 11 bases and 0 bases respectively. Findings and caveats that apply to the study as a whole: SARS-CoV-2 specificity was not confirmed for the second-wave clones peaking on day 37. Clones that contracted from day 15 to 85 showed balanced CD4/CD8 phenotypes, whereas a second wave of clones that expanded from day 15 to 37 leaned towards CD4+. Some responding clones were detected in pre-infection memory, suggesting pre-existing cross-reactive memory T cells joined the SARS-CoV-2 response. Contracting CD4+ clones were located mainly in the CM and EM memory subsets, whereas CD8+ clones were found to be enriched in EMRA. The study covered only a couple of mild cases, and larger cohorts including severe cases with pre-infection samples were considered necessary.

Instrument on record: Illumina NovaSeq 6000. TCRalpha and TCRbeta cDNA libraries were constructed by 5'RACE with constant-segment primers, with sample barcodes and unique molecular identifiers being introduced. RNA was extracted from every sample with Trizol reagent. The libraries were amplified in two PCR steps, and the second step added a second sample barcode and Illumina TruSeq adapters. The libraries were sequenced on an Illumina NovaSeq using 2 x 150 bp paired-end reads. In the original analysis: Reads were demultiplexed and collapsed into UMI-guided consensus sequences with migec v1.2.7. Using mixcr v2.1.11, the UMI consensuses were aligned to TRA and TRB V and J templates and assembled into clonotypes. Expanded or contracted clonotypes were those called significant by both edgeR and NoisET, with noise models trained on biological replicates. For edgeR calls, the thresholds were a false discovery rate-adjusted p below 0.01 and a log2 fold-change of 1. As an exploratory analysis of dynamics, max-normalized trajectories of the 1000 most abundant clonotypes were examined with PCA combined with hierarchical clustering. Separately sequenced CD4+ and CD8+ repertoires were used to assign a CD4 or CD8 phenotype to each responding clone. TCRdb reworked the public reads: Q25 trimming with fastp, MiXCR clone assembly, productive beta chains retained. Rows with one shared CDR3 protein collapse into an entry with the most common genes and DNA. These V and J calls originate from TCRdb's pipeline instead of the authors' own analysis. This sample holds approximately 350,000 distinct CDR3 sequences; over 10% were observed only once. The ten top clones hold roughly a fifth of the sample.

Ficoll-Paque density gradient centrifugation was used to isolate PBMCs. In its sample, this clonotype was seen a few times. It has no known antigen specificity. Nothing much larger sits one base from this clone, and base qualities are not available. This TCR derives from a man in his late teens or twenties who had mild COVID-19 (a few samples of this study predate the infection). The sample titles of this study are shuffled in the database, so cell type and time point are left out; the donor was told from shared clones. Sequencing was done on a sample of PBMCs or a T cell subset sorted from them (not recorded which). Here the chain combines TRBV2 and TRBJ2-6, with the D gene not clear enough to name. The CDR3 reads CAGAVSGANVLTF. The nucleotides read TGTGCCGGTGCCGTCTCTGGGGCCAACGTCCTGACTTTC.